Listed below are T cell receptor beta chains from one sample, sequenced in a study of blood T cell repertoires in COVID-19. TCRdb's copy holds only in-frame clones and misses some; the assay was immunoSEQ multiplex PCR. Among around 57,000 clones, more than 90% were seen once, and the ten largest hold roughly 3.9%. Sequenced material: peripheral blood. Receptors were obtained from a man over 45 with acute or convalescent COVID-19. The CDR3 runs from the conserved cysteine through the conserved F or W. A D gene is named only where the DNA matches it firmly. Only part of the rows carry a size: once, few, many, or a class if the clone is expanded.

d_gene | j_gene | len | v_gene | abundance | CDR3aa | CDR3nt
TRBD1 | TRBJ2-7 | 15 | TRBV6-1 | few | CASSESGTVFREQYF | TGTGCCAGCAGTGAATCCGGGACAGTCTTCCGGGAGCAGTACTTC
TRBD1 | TRBJ2-4 | 17 | TRBV28 | NA | CASSLLGTGGTKNIQYF | TGTGCCAGCAGTTTATTGGGGACAGGGGGAACCAAAAACATTCAGTACTTC
TRBD2 | TRBJ2-1 | 14 | TRBV18 | NA | CASSPLAGDSVQFF | TGTGCCAGCTCACCGCTAGCGGGAGATAGTGTGCAGTTCTTC
NA | TRBJ2-7 | 12 | TRBV11-2 | NA | CASSYPQGRQYF | TGTGCCAGCAGCTATCCGCAGGGTCGGCAGTACTTC
TRBD1 | TRBJ1-2 | 15 | TRBV18 | NA | CASSPQGTGNYGYTF | TGTGCCAGCTCACCACAAGGGACAGGGAACTATGGCTACACCTTC
TRBD1 | TRBJ2-5 | 15 | TRBV19 | NA | CASSRDRALGETQYF | TGTGCCAGTAGTCGCGACAGGGCTCTCGGGGAGACCCAGTACTTC
TRBD1 | TRBJ1-2 | 15 | TRBV27 | NA | CASRVPGQGKSGYTF | TGTGCCAGCAGGGTACCGGGACAGGGTAAATCGGGCTACACCTTC
TRBD1 | TRBJ1-6 | 16 | TRBV9 | NA | CASSVRDRGIDSPLHF | TGTGCCAGCAGCGTCCGGGACAGGGGTATTGATTCACCCCTCCACTTT
TRBD2 | TRBJ2-1 | 16 | TRBV5-6 | NA | CASSSVGTSGINEQFF | TGTGCCAGCAGCTCCGTCGGGACTAGCGGGATCAATGAGCAGTTCTTC
NA | TRBJ2-5 | 14 | TRBV27 | NA | CATGVHGTQETQYF | TGTGCCACCGGGGTCCATGGGACACAAGAGACCCAGTACTTC